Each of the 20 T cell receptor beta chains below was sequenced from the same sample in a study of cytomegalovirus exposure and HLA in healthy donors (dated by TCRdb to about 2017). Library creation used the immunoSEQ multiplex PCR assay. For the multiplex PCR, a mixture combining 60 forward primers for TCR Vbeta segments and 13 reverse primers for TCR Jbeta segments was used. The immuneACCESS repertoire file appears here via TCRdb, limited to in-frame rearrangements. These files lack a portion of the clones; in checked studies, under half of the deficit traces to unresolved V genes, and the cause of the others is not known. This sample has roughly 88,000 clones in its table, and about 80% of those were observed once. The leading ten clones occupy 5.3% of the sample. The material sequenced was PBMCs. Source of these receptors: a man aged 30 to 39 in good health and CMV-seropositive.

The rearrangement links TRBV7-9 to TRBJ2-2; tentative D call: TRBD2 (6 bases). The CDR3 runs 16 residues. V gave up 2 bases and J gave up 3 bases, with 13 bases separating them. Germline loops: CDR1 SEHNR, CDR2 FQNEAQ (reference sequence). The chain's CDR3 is CASSLIGGRDTGELFF. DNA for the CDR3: TGTGCCAGCAGCTTAATCGGGGGTCGAGACACCGGGGAGCTGTTTTTT.

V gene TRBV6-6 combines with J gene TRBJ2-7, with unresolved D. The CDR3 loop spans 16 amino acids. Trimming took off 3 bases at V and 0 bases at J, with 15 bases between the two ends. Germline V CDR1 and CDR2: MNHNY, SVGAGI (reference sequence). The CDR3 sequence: CASSYFVDSSSYEQYF. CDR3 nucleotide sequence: TGTGCCAGCAGTTATTTCGTCGACTCGAGCTCCTACGAGCAGTACTTC.

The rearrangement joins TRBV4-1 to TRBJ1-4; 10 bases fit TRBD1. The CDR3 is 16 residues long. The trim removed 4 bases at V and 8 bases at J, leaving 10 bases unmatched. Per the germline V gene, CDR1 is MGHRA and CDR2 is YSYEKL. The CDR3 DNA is TGCGCCAGCAGCCCCCGGTTCGGGACAGGGGACGAAAAACTGTTTTTT. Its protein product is CASSPRFGTGDEKLFF.

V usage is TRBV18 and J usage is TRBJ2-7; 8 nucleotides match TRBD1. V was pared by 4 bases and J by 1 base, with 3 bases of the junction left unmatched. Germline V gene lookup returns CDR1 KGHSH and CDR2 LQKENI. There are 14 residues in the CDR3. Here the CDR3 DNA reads TGTGCCAGCTCACTCGGACAGGGATCCTACGAGCAGTACTTC. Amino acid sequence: CASSLGQGSYEQYF.

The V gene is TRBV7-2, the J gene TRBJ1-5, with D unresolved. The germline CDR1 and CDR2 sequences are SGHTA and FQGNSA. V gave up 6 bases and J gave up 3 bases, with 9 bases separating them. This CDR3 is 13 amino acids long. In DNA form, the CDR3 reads TGTGCCAGCAGACTCGGGTCCAATCAGCCCCAGCATTTT. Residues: CASRLGSNQPQHF.

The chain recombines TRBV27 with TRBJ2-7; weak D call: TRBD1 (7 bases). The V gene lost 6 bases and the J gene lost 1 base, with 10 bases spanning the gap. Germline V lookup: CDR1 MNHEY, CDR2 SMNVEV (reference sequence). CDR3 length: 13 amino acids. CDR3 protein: CASSRGVSYEQYF. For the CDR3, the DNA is TGTGCCAGCAGCAGGGGGGTTTCCTACGAGCAGTACTTC.

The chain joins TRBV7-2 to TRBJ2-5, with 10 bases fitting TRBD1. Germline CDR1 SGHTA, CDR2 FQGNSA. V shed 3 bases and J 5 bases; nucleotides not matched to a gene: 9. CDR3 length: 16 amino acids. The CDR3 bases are TGTGCCAGCAGCTTCCCCCGGGACAGGGGCGGGGAGACCCAGTACTTC. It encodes CASSFPRDRGGETQYF.

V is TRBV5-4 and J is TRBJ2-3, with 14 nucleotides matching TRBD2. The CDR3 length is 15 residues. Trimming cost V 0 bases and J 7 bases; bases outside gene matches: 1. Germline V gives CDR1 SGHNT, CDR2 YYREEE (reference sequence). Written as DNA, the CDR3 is TGTGCCAGCAGCTTGGGGACTAGCGGGGGGAATACGCAGTATTTT. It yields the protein CASSLGTSGGNTQYF.

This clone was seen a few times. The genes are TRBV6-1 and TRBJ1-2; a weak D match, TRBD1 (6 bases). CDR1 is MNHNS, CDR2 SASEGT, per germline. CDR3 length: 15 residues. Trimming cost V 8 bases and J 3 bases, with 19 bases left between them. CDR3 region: CASGGSEKNHYGYTF. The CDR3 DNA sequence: TGTGCCAGCGGGGGCAGCGAAAAGAACCACTATGGCTACACCTTC.

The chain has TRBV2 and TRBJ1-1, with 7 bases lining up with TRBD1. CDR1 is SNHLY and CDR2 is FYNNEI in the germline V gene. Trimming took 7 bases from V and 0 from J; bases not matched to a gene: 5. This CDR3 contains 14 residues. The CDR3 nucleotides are TGTGCCAGCACCTTGGGACAGCTGAACACTGAAGCTTTCTTT. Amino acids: CASTLGQLNTEAFF.

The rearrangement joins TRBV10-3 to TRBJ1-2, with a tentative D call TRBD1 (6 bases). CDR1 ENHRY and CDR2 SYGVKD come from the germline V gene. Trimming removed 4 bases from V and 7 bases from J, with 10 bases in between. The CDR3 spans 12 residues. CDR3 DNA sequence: TGTGCCATCAGTGGACAGGCCGCTGGCTACACCTTC. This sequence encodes CAISGQAAGYTF.

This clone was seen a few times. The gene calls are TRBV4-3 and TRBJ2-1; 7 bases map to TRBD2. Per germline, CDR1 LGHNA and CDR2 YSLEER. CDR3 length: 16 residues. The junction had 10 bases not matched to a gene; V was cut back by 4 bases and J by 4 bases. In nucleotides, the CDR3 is TGCGCCAGCAGCCCCAGCAAGCGCGGGAGTTACAATGAGCAGTTCTTC. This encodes CASSPSKRGSYNEQFF.

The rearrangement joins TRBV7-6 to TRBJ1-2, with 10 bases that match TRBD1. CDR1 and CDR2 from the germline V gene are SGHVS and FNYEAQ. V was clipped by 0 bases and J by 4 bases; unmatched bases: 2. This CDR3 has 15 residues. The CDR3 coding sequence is TGTGCCAGCAGCTTAGCCGGACAGGGGGGCTATGGCTACACCTTC. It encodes CASSLAGQGGYGYTF.

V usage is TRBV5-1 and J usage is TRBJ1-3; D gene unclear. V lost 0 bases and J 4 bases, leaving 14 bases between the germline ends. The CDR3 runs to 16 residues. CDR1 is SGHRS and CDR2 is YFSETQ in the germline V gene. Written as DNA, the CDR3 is TGCGCCAGCAGCTTGGAGGCGGTGCAACCAGGAAACACCATATATTTT. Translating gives CASSLEAVQPGNTIYF.

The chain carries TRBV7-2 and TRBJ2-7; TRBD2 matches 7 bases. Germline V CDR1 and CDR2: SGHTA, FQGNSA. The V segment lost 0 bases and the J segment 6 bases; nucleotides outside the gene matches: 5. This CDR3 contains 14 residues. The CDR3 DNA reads TGTGCCAGCAGCTTAGCGGGAGGGCGAGGCGAGCAGTACTTC. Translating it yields CASSLAGGRGEQYF.

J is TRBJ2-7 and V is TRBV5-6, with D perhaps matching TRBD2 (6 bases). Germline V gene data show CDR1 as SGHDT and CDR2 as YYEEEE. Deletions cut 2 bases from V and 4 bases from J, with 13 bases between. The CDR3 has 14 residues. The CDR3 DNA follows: TGTGCCAGCAGCTTCGGGACTTCTTTATACGAGCAGTACTTC. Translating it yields CASSFGTSLYEQYF.

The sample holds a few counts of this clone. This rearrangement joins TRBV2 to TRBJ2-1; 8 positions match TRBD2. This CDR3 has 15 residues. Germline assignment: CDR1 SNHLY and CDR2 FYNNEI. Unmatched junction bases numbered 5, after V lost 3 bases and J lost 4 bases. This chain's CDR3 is CASSDLAGVYNEQFF. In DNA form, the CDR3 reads TGTGCCAGCAGTGATCTAGCGGGCGTTTACAATGAGCAGTTCTTC.

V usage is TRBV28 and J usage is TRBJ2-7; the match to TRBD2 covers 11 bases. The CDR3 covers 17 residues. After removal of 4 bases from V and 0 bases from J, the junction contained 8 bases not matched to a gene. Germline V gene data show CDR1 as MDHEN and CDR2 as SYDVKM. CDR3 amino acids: CASSYASGGTISYEQYV. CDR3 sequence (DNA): TGTGCCAGCAGTTACGCTAGCGGGGGGACTATCTCCTACGAGCAGTACGTC.

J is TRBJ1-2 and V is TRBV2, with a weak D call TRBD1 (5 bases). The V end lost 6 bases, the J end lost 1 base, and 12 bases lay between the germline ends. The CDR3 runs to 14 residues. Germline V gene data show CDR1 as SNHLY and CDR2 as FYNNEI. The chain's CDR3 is CASRLDNFNYGYTF. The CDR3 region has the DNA TGTGCCAGCAGACTGGACAATTTTAACTATGGCTACACCTTC. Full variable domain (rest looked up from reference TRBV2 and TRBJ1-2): EPEVTQTPSHQVTQMGQEVILRCVPISNHLYFYWYRQILGQKVEFLVSFYNNEISEKSEIFDDQFSVERPDGSNFTLKIRSTKLEDSAMYFCASRLDNFNYGYTFGSGTRLTVV.

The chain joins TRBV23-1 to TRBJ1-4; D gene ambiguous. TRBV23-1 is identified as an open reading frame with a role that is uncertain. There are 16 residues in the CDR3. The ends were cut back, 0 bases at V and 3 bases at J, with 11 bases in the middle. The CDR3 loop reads CASSQSRRVPNEKLFF. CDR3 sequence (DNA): TGCGCCAGCAGTCAATCGCGACGGGTCCCTAATGAAAAACTGTTTTTT.